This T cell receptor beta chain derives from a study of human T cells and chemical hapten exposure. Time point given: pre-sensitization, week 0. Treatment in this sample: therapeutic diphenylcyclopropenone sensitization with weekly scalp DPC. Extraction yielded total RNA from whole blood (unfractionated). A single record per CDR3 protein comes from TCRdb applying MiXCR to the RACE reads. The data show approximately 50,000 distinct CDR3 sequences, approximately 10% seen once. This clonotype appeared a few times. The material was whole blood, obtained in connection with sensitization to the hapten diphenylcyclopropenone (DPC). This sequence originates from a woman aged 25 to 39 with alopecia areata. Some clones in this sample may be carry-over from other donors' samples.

CDR3 nucleotides: TGTGCCAGCAGTGGTCTTTCTGGGGCCAACGTCCTGACTTTC. Protein sequence: CASSGLSGANVLTF. The chain couples TRBV2 to TRBJ2-6; the D is unclear. Germline-derived CDR1 and CDR2 are SNHLY and FYNNEI. This CDR3 contains 14 residues. V lost 4 bases to trimming and J lost 1 base, with 5 bases between them.